These 13 T cell receptor beta chains came from one sample sequenced in a study of response to subunit inactivated influenza vaccine. MiXCR was run by TCRdb on the RT-PCR reads, yielding one entry per CDR3 protein. The sample includes about 700,000 distinct CDR3 sequences, 15% to 19% of them seen just once. This specimen was PBMCs from blood, taken roughly 12 days after vaccination. These receptors originate from a man aged 50-59 years who received an inactivated influenza vaccine.

The chain recombines TRBV12-3 or TRBV12-4 with TRBJ2-3; maybe TRBD2 (7 bases). V lost 7 bases to trimming and J lost 4 bases, with 15 bases between them. This CDR3 is built from 14 residues. The CDR3 protein is CASTLLGGADTQYF. The CDR3 DNA sequence: TGTGCCAGCACCCTGTTAGGGGGGGCAGATACGCAGTATTTT.

As DNA, the CDR3 is TGTGCCTTCCCTGCTGCTGGAAACACCATATATTTT. It codes for CAFPAAGNTIYF. V is TRBV30 and J is TRBJ1-3; D remains ambiguous. Trimming took off 7 bases at V and 2 bases at J, with 9 bases between the two ends. CDR1 is GTSNPN and CDR2 is SVGIG in the germline V gene (reference sequence). CDR3 length: 12 residues.

This clonotype has more than one count but fewer than ten. The rearrangement links TRBV12-3 or TRBV12-4 to TRBJ1-4; D is possibly TRBD1 (5 bases). CDR3 length: 15 amino acids. V shed 5 bases and J shed 5 bases, with 15 bases lying between them. The CDR3 here is CASSPPGRSNEKLFF. CDR3 DNA sequence: TGTGCCAGCAGTCCGCCGGGACGTTCGAATGAAAAACTGTTTTTT.

This clonotype has only a few counts. This chain connects TRBV7-2 to TRBJ2-3; TRBD1 might be the D (5 bases). From germline, CDR1 is SGHTA and CDR2 FQGNSA. The V end was cut by 0 bases, the J end by 4 bases, with 11 bases between. The CDR3 contains 15 residues. The CDR3 DNA reads as TGTGCCAGCAGCTTAGCAGGGGTTATAGCAGATACGCAGTATTTT. This encodes CASSLAGVIADTQYF.

This clonotype was counted many times. The J gene is TRBJ2-1, the V gene TRBV5-1; 7 bases are a match to TRBD1. The CDR3 is 13 residues long. The trim removed 4 bases at V and 8 bases at J, leaving 6 bases unmatched. CDR1 is SGHRS and CDR2 is YFSETQ in the germline V gene. DNA of the CDR3: TGCGCCAGCAGCCCCGTAGGGGGCTATGAGCAGTTCTTC. This encodes CASSPVGGYEQFF.

The J gene is TRBJ1-5, the V gene TRBV19; 9 nucleotides line up with TRBD1. Looked up from germline, CDR1 is LNHDA and CDR2 is SQIVND (reference sequence). V shed 6 bases and J 4 bases; nucleotides not matched to a gene: 7. The CDR3 has 15 residues. This CDR3 reads CASRSGQGWNQPQHF. The CDR3 region has the DNA TGTGCCAGTAGATCGGGACAGGGTTGGAATCAGCCCCAGCATTTT.

CDR3 sequence: CASSFRLNSGNTIYF. CDR3 nucleotide sequence: TGTGCCAGCAGTTTTAGGCTCAACTCTGGAAACACCATATATTTT. The chain uses TRBV12-3 or TRBV12-4 and TRBJ1-3; D not certain. The CDR3 covers 15 residues. The V end was cut by 3 bases, the J end by 0 bases, with 9 bases between.

Only a few counts were recorded for this clonotype. This chain uses TRBV12-3 or TRBV12-4 with TRBJ1-3, with TRBD1 matching 9 bases. Trimming removed 1 base from V and 2 bases from J; junction bases left unmatched: 0. This CDR3 spans 15 amino acids. This chain's CDR3 is CASSLGTGAGNTIYF. DNA of the CDR3: TGTGCCAGCAGTTTAGGGACAGGGGCTGGAAACACCATATATTTT.

The chain has TRBV3-1 and TRBJ2-1; D is unclear. The germline V gene encodes CDR1 LGHDT and CDR2 YNNKEL (reference sequence). The CDR3 runs 13 residues. Deletions cut 6 bases from V and 4 bases from J, with 10 bases between. CDR3 bases: TGTGCCAGCAGTCCGGACCTATACAATGAGCAGTTCTTC. It translates to CASSPDLYNEQFF.

In its sample, this clonotype was seen a few times. The V and J genes are TRBV28 and TRBJ2-1, with 8 bases that match TRBD2. Germline V lookup: CDR1 MDHEN, CDR2 SYDVKM. The CDR3 has 17 residues. The J segment lost 6 bases and the V segment lost 7 bases, leaving 17 bases of the junction unmatched. This CDR3 reads CASKRRASGLAGNEQFF. CDR3 bases: TGTGCCAGCAAGCGCCGGGCTAGCGGCCTAGCGGGCAATGAGCAGTTCTTC.

The chain employs TRBV2 and TRBJ1-1; no definite D call. Germline CDR1 SNHLY, CDR2 FYNNEI. The CDR3 runs to 15 residues. Trimming took off 6 bases at V and 2 bases at J, with 16 bases between the two ends. CDR3: CASRANRAVNTEAFF. The CDR3 DNA is TGTGCCAGCAGGGCTAATAGGGCCGTAAACACTGAAGCTTTCTTT.

This clonotype was observed a few times. The chain joins TRBV5-1 to TRBJ2-3; TRBD2 agrees at 8 bases. The ends lost 1 base at V and 6 bases at J; junction bases unmatched: 10. Germline V lookup: CDR1 SGHRS, CDR2 YFSETQ. This CDR3 contains 16 residues. The CDR3 spells CASSLFSGKVLDTQYF. The CDR3 DNA is TGCGCCAGCAGCTTGTTTAGCGGGAAGGTTTTGGATACGCAGTATTTT.

This clonotype was recorded a few times. V gene TRBV14 combines with J gene TRBJ2-1; TRBD2 might be the D (6 bases). The germline V gene has CDR1 SGHDN and CDR2 FVKESK. V lost 3 bases, J lost 3 bases, and 12 bases lay in between. CDR3 length: 15 amino acids. Here the CDR3 reads CASSQRISGYNEQFF. As DNA, the CDR3 is TGTGCCAGCAGCCAGAGGATTAGCGGCTACAATGAGCAGTTCTTC.